This T cell receptor (beta chain) was documented in a study of identical twins. The study's findings and limits: Conclusions leaned on cross-sectional statistical analysis and did not track the same donors over time.

This clonotype was detected only a few times. The antigen is not known. With no exceptions, donors were healthy Caucasians. TCRdb recomputed calls from the 5' RACE reads with MiXCR, one row per CDR3 protein. The sample lists 650,000 to 750,000 distinct CDR3 sequences; less than 25% were seen once. The sample also formed part of further work on T cells expressing NK-cell markers. As that study records: Seven sequenced donors out of eight were HCMV-seropositive, one seronegative.

The receptor was derived from a woman younger than 30 in good health. Sequences were obtained from PBMCs.

CDR3: CSAREGQGRNQPQHF. In nucleotides, the CDR3 is TGCAGTGCTAGAGAGGGGCAGGGTAGGAATCAGCCCCAGCATTTT. V is TRBV20-1 and J is TRBJ1-5, with D possibly being TRBD1 (5 bases). The germline V gene has CDR1 DFQATT and CDR2 SNEGSKA (reference sequence). Trimming stripped 0 bases from V and 4 bases from J, with 13 bases between. The CDR3 consists of 15 residues.